This entry concerns a single T cell receptor beta chain. Its antigen has not been determined. One end of the junction varies from germline; a read error may be responsible. The data originate from a study of tumor-infiltrating lymphocytes in oesophageal squamous cell carcinoma (dated by TCRdb to the mid-2010s). The receptor library was made with PCR. Sequencing was carried out with an Illumina HiSeq 2000. In TCRdb, the public reads were trimmed at Q25 with fastp and aligned with MiXCR, with productive beta chains retained. Each CDR3 protein appears once, grouped with its most common genes and DNA. The sample table shows roughly 20,000 distinct CDR3 sequences, and 30% to 50% are seen once. About 6.8% of the sample belongs to the ten largest clones. CDR1 and CDR2 are read off the germline V gene (reference sequence) as SGHNT and YYREEE. The CDR3 sequence holds 11 residues, the cysteine and phenylalanine included. Of the read, only the CDR3 DNA is kept; its 33 bases are in frame from base 1.

The sequenced sample was blood. The sequence is built from TRBV5-4 and TRBJ2-1, with the D segment identity uncertain. The sequence was obtained from a male donor with esophageal squamous cell carcinoma. In nucleotide form, the sequence is TGTGTCAGCAGCTTTGAACGTGAGCAGTTCTTC. This codes for CVSSFEREQFF.